Following are 18 T cell receptor beta chains from one sample sequenced in a study of spatial heterogeneity in lung cancer. As to time point: sample taken at primary tumor resection. Unsorted whole RNA from tumor, nontumor lung or frozen PBMC underwent sequencing. TCRdb ran MiXCR on the 5' RACE reads and lists one entry per CDR3 protein. The sample has 4,200 or so distinct CDR3 sequences; approximately 20% are singletons. The specimen was PBMCs, collected at surgery. Receptors originate from a male donor with early-stage non-small cell lung cancer.

The chain couples TRBV28 to TRBJ2-1; 7 positions agree with TRBD1. Germline V lookup: CDR1 MDHEN, CDR2 SYDVKM. Unmatched junction bases numbered 6, after V lost 5 bases and J lost 2 bases. CDR3 length equals 15 residues. The CDR3 coding sequence is TGTGCCAGCAGTCCACGACAGGGCCCCTACAATGAGCAGTTCTTC. This codes for CASSPRQGPYNEQFF.

V and J are TRBV7-9 and TRBJ2-3; D call uncertain. This CDR3 has 16 residues. Looked up from germline, CDR1 is SEHNR and CDR2 is FQNEAQ (reference sequence). V was clipped by 1 base and J by 0 bases, with 11 bases between them. CDR3 sequence reads: CASSLGLELSTDTQYF. For the CDR3, the DNA is TGTGCCAGCAGCTTAGGACTGGAACTTAGCACAGATACGCAGTATTTT.

This clonotype is categorized as medium-sized (0.01 to 0.1%). This chain connects TRBV5-4 to TRBJ2-1, with 13 bases matching TRBD2. Germline assignment: CDR1 SGHNT and CDR2 YYREEE (reference sequence). This CDR3 has 18 amino acids. Trimming at V came to 4 bases and at J to 0 bases, leaving 7 bases not matched to a gene. The chain's CDR3 is CASSPEGTSGVSYNEQFF. The CDR3 nucleotides are TGTGCCAGCAGCCCTGAGGGGACTAGCGGGGTCTCCTACAATGAGCAGTTCTTC.

As DNA, the CDR3 is TGTGCCAGTAGGATCAGTAATCAGCCCCAGCATTTT. Translation: CASRISNQPQHF. V is TRBV19 and J is TRBJ1-5, with unresolved D. Germline CDR1 reads LNHDA; CDR2 reads SQIVND (reference sequence). This CDR3 comprises 12 residues. The ends were cut back, 6 bases at V and 4 bases at J, with 7 bases in the middle. Using reference TRBV19 and TRBJ1-5 for the parts outside the CDR3, the full variable domain is DGGITQSPKYLFRKEGQNVTLSCEQNLNHDAMYWYRQDPGQGLRLIYYSQIVNDFQKGDIAEGYSVSREKKESFPLTVTSAQKNPTAFYLCASRISNQPQHFGDGTRLSIL.

This clonotype is deemed medium-sized. The chain couples TRBV24-1 to TRBJ2-1, with D hard to call. Germline V gene lookup returns CDR1 KGHDR and CDR2 SFDVKD. The V end lost 4 bases, the J end lost 12 bases, and 18 bases lay between the germline ends. The CDR3 is made up of 14 amino acids. DNA of the CDR3: TGTGCCACCAGTGACCCAGACCCCCCTTTTGGGCAGTTCTTC. Protein: CATSDPDPPFGQFF.

This clonotype showed up many times. CDR3 sequence reads: CASSATGGLEQFF. In DNA, the CDR3 is TGTGCCAGTAGTGCAACAGGGGGCCTTGAGCAGTTCTTC. This chain links TRBV19 with TRBJ2-1, with TRBD1 matching 9 bases. The CDR3 runs to 13 residues. Losses at the gene ends were 5 bases for V and 9 bases for J; bases not matched to a gene: 5. Germline V gene data show CDR1 as LNHDA and CDR2 as SQIVND (reference sequence).

V and J are TRBV7-2 and TRBJ2-7; 7 nucleotides match TRBD2. V trimming: 1 base; J trimming: 2 bases; junction bases outside the gene matches: 5. Germline values: CDR1 SGHTA, CDR2 FQGNSA. The CDR3 runs to 15 residues. Written as DNA, the CDR3 is TGTGCCAGCAGCTTAGTCCCGGGAGGACCCTACGAGCAGTACTTC. Its protein is CASSLVPGGPYEQYF.

This clonotype has ten or more counts. V usage is TRBV18 and J usage is TRBJ1-1; 8 positions match TRBD1. V shed 6 bases, J shed 11 bases, and the junction held 14 bases outside the gene matches. This CDR3 comprises 14 residues. Looked up from germline, CDR1 is KGHSH and CDR2 is LQKENI. The chain's CDR3 is CASSPGQGLQRAFF. CDR3 DNA: TGTGCCAGCTCCCCCGGACAGGGATTGCAAAGGGCTTTCTTT.

The chain employs TRBV5-1 and TRBJ2-6; no reliable D call. Deletions cut 0 bases from V and 0 bases from J, with 10 bases between. Per the germline V gene, CDR1 is SGHRS and CDR2 is YFSETQ. CDR3 length equals 17 residues. CDR3 DNA: TGCGCCAGCAGCTTGGGGATACATCACTCTGGGGCCAACGTCCTGACTTTC. Residues: CASSLGIHHSGANVLTF. The whole variable domain, filled in from reference TRBV5-1 and TRBJ2-6, reads KAGVTQTPRYLIKTRGQQVTLSCSPISGHRSVSWYQQTPGQGLQFLFEYFSETQRNKGNFPGRFSGRQFSNSRSEMNVSTLELGDSALYLCASSLGIHHSGANVLTFGAGSRLTVL.

At least ten counts were recorded for this clonotype. CDR3 sequence: CATTRRTGDRDEQYF. The DNA for the CDR3 is TGTGCCACCACGAGACGGACAGGAGATAGGGACGAGCAGTACTTC. The chain combines TRBV6-7 with TRBJ2-7, with 7 bases matching TRBD1. TRBV6-7 is flagged as an ORF with uncertain function. V shed 10 bases and J 5 bases; nucleotides not matched to a gene: 17. The CDR3 spans 15 residues.

This clonotype was detected ten times or more. V usage is TRBV7-3 and J usage is TRBJ2-1; TRBD2 is a possible D gene (6 bases). V gave up 4 bases and J gave up 9 bases, with 16 bases separating them. The germline gives CDR1 SGHTA, CDR2 FQGTGA. CDR3 length: 14 residues. CDR3 in DNA: TGTGCCAGCAGCTCTGGGGGGACGTTCGTTGAGCAGTTCTTC. It is translated as CASSSGGTFVEQFF.

Within the sample, this clonotype is medium-sized. The V gene is TRBV7-8, the J gene TRBJ1-5; D unclear. The germline V and J ends were trimmed by 5 bases and 0 bases, with 14 bases remaining between them. In germline, CDR1 is SGHVS, CDR2 FQNEAQ. This CDR3 has 16 residues. The CDR3 reads CASSPRGGYSNQPQHF. The CDR3 bases are TGTGCCAGCAGCCCACGTGGAGGATATAGCAATCAGCCCCAGCATTTT.

The chain uses TRBV2 and TRBJ1-6, with D maybe TRBD1 (5 bases). Trimming took off 3 bases at V and 0 bases at J, with 12 bases between the two ends. Germline V gene data show CDR1 as SNHLY and CDR2 as FYNNEI. The CDR3 extends over 17 amino acids. This chain's CDR3 is CASSDWGMSSYNSPLHF. CDR3 coding DNA: TGTGCCAGCAGTGATTGGGGGATGAGCTCCTATAATTCACCCCTCCACTTT. Full variable domain (remainder filled in from reference TRBV2 and TRBJ1-6): EPEVTQTPSHQVTQMGQEVILRCVPISNHLYFYWYRQILGQKVEFLVSFYNNEISEKSEIFDDQFSVERPDGSNFTLKIRSTKLEDSAMYFCASSDWGMSSYNSPLHFGNGTRLTVT.

The sample holds a few counts of this clonotype. This chain connects TRBV24-1 to TRBJ2-1, with 11 bases identical to TRBD2. The germline V gene encodes CDR1 KGHDR and CDR2 SFDVKD. J lost 4 bases, V lost 3 bases, and 4 bases had no gene match. The length of the CDR3 is 16 residues. CDR3: CATSDATSGEYNEQFF. Written as DNA, the CDR3 is TGTGCCACCAGTGATGCGACTAGCGGGGAATACAATGAGCAGTTCTTC.

There are a few counts of this clonotype. This rearrangement joins TRBV2 to TRBJ1-1, with TRBD1 matching 8 bases. Germline assignment: CDR1 SNHLY and CDR2 FYNNEI. The CDR3 spans 13 residues. Trimming removed 6 bases from V and 5 bases from J; junction bases left unmatched: 5. In nucleotides, the CDR3 is TGTGCCAGCAGGGACAGGGAAGGGACTGAAGCTTTCTTT. Amino acids: CASRDREGTEAFF.

This clonotype came up a few times. The chain employs TRBV30 and TRBJ1-5; the D is unclear. The V end lost 1 base, the J end lost 3 bases, and 7 bases lay between the germline ends. This CDR3 has 13 amino acids. Per the germline V gene, CDR1 is GTSNPN and CDR2 is SVGIG (reference sequence). The CDR3 loop is CAWSADPNQPQHF. The DNA for the CDR3 is TGTGCCTGGAGTGCCGACCCCAATCAGCCCCAGCATTTT.

This clonotype was counted a few times. CDR3 residues: CASSQGVFIEEQYF. CDR3 DNA: TGTGCCAGCAGCCAAGGGGTTTTTATAGAAGAGCAGTACTTC. The rearrangement joins TRBV3-1 to TRBJ2-7, with unresolved D. Trimming removed 1 base from V and 7 bases from J, with 14 bases in between. Germline V gene sequence: CDR1 LGHDT, CDR2 YNNKEL (reference sequence). This CDR3 spans 14 amino acids.

The table lists this clonotype with a few counts. The V gene is TRBV9, the J gene TRBJ2-1; D gene uncertain. V was shortened by 0 bases and J by 12 bases, with 10 bases between the two germline ends. The CDR3 has 12 amino acids. CDR1 is SGDLS and CDR2 is YYNGEE in the germline V gene. The CDR3 reads CASSVGDMRQFF. The CDR3 DNA follows: TGTGCCAGCAGCGTAGGAGATATGAGGCAGTTCTTC.